This T cell receptor (beta chain) was profiled in a study of blood T cell repertoires in COVID-19. Trimming took off 3 bases at V and 1 base at J, with 9 bases between the two ends. Germline CDR1 and CDR2: ENHRY and SYGVKD. This CDR3 has 14 residues. Repertoires were generated with immunoSEQ multiplex PCR, while TCRdb's copy carries only in-frame clones and drops some. The sample shows about 300,000 clones, under 90% of them seen only once. Grouping used clinical history reported by participants in a survey and questionnaire. This sequence joins TRBV10-3 and TRBJ1-1, with D unclear. The sequence derives from a man aged 25-45 years who had recovered from COVID-19. The sample taken for sequencing was PBMCs or T cells enriched from blood (not recorded which). This chain's CDR3 is CAISDFLQNTEAFF. CDR3 DNA sequence: TGTGCCATCAGTGATTTCTTACAGAACACTGAAGCTTTCTTT.